The 9 T cell receptor beta chains in this list originate from one sample, sequenced in a study of blood T cell repertoires in COVID-19. The assay was immunoSEQ multiplex PCR, and TCRdb's table has in-frame clones only and misses some. The top ten clones hold less than 2% of a sample with roughly 410,000 clones, approximately 89% of them seen once. The sample was peripheral blood. These receptors were taken from a woman aged 40 to 55 with COVID-19, enrolled during active disease.

About this clone itself: One end of the junction varies from germline; a read error may be responsible. V usage is TRBV7-7 and J usage is TRBJ2-2; tentative D call: TRBD1 (5 bases). Germline values: CDR1 SSHAT, CDR2 FNYEAQ (reference sequence). The CDR3 has 14 residues. The CDR3 loop reads CASSIQGGYGELFF. CDR3 nucleotide sequence: TGTGCTAGCAGCATTCAGGGTGGCTACGGGGAGCTGTTTTTT.

This chain connects TRBV19 to TRBJ2-2, with TRBD1 matching over 9 bases. V dropped 5 bases and J dropped 4; count of bases not matched to a gene: 5. The CDR3 spans 15 residues. Germline assignment: CDR1 LNHDA and CDR2 SQIVND (reference sequence). CDR3: CASSSTGGPTGELFF. CDR3 DNA: TGTGCCAGTAGTTCGACAGGGGGTCCCACCGGGGAGCTGTTTTTT.

The chain couples TRBV28 to TRBJ2-7; 7 nucleotides agree with TRBD2. J was trimmed by 6 bases and V by 8 bases; bases with no gene match: 4. Germline V gives CDR1 MDHEN, CDR2 SYDVKM. The CDR3 is 11 residues long. CDR3 DNA sequence: TGTGCCAGCTGGGGGGGAATCGAGCAGTACTTC. This codes for CASWGGIEQYF.

There are a few counts of this clone. The chain joins TRBV5-4 to TRBJ1-6, with D maybe TRBD1 (6 bases). V lost 5 bases to trimming and J lost 5 bases, with 14 bases between them. The CDR3 contains 15 residues. CDR1 and CDR2 (germline): SGHNT, YYREEE (reference sequence). DNA of the CDR3: TGTGCCAGCAGTCGCCCCCCAGGGGATAATTCACCCCTCCACTTT. Its protein product is CASSRPPGDNSPLHF.

The V gene is TRBV6-6, the J gene TRBJ1-1; 7 nucleotides agree with TRBD1. Losses at the gene ends were 3 bases for V and 3 bases for J; bases not matched to a gene: 7. CDR1 is MNHNY, CDR2 SVGAGI, per germline (reference sequence). The CDR3 spans 15 residues. The CDR3 here is CASSYVEGADTEAFF. The CDR3 nucleotides read TGTGCCAGCAGTTATGTAGAGGGGGCGGACACTGAAGCTTTCTTT.

This clone was detected a few times. The chain links TRBV5-7 to TRBJ1-5; 9 bases are shared with TRBD1. TRBV5-7 is designated an ORF whose function remains uncertain. Trimming cost V 3 bases and J 5 bases; bases outside gene matches: 3. This CDR3 comprises 14 residues. Here the CDR3 reads CASSSQGADQPQHF. The CDR3 DNA reads as TGTGCCAGCAGCTCACAGGGGGCTGATCAGCCCCAGCATTTT.

The chain joins TRBV7-9 to TRBJ2-7; a weak D match, TRBD2 (5 bases). The CDR3 contains 14 residues. Germline CDR1 is SEHNR and CDR2 is FQNEAQ (reference sequence). V dropped 1 base and J dropped 4 bases, with 11 bases sitting between them. CDR3 bases: TGTGCCAGCAGCTTAGGAGGGAGCAATTACGAGCAGTACTTC. Amino acids: CASSLGGSNYEQYF. Drawing the rest from reference TRBV7-9 and TRBJ2-7, the complete variable domain is DTGVSQNPRHKITKRGQNVTFRCDPISEHNRLYWYRQTLGQGPEFLTYFQNEAQLEKSRLLSDRFSAERPKGSFSTLEIQRTEQGDSAMYLCASSLGGSNYEQYFGPGTRLTVT.

The chain has TRBV11-2 and TRBJ2-6; D unclear. The germline V and J ends were trimmed by 1 base and 0 bases, with 13 bases remaining between them. Germline V lookup: CDR1 SGHAT, CDR2 FQNNGV. This CDR3 contains 18 residues. This CDR3 reads CASSLVAVISSGANVLTF. The DNA of the CDR3 is TGTGCCAGCAGCTTAGTTGCGGTGATAAGCTCTGGGGCCAACGTCCTGACTTTC.

V gene TRBV7-3 combines with J gene TRBJ2-1; 8 nucleotides line up with TRBD2. J gave up 4 bases and V 0 bases, and 2 bases lay outside the gene matches. The CDR3 totals 15 residues. Per germline, CDR1 SGHTA and CDR2 FQGTGA. The CDR3 coding sequence is TGTGCCAGCAGCTTAACTCGGGGGGGTTACAATGAGCAGTTCTTC. Its translation: CASSLTRGGYNEQFF.